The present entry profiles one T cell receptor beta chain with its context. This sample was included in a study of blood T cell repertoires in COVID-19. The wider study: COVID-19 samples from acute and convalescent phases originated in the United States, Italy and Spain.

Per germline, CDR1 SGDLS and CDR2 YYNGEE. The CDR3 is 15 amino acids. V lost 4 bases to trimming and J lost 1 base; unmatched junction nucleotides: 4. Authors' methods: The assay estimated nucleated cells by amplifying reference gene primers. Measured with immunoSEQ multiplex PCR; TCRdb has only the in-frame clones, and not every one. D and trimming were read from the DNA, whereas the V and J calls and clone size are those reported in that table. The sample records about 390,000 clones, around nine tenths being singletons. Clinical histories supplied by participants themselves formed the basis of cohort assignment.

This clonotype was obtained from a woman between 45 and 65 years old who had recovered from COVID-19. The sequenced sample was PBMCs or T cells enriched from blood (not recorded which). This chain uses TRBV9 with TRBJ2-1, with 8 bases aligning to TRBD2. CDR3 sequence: CASSYGGASYNEQFF. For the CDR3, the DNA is TGTGCCAGCAGCTACGGGGGGGCTTCCTACAATGAGCAGTTCTTC.